The 4 T cell receptor beta chains presented below share a single source sample, sequenced in a study of T cell responses to AZD1222 COVID-19 vaccine. Assay used: immunoSEQ multiplex PCR; TCRdb lists only in-frame clones, some missing. The sample gives 150,000 or so clones, 70% to 90% of which show up once; roughly 4% is in the top ten. Sequences were derived from peripheral blood, sampled 28 days after the second dose of the MenACWY control vaccine. These receptors were taken from an adult who received the MenACWY meningococcal vaccine as a control.

The chain joins TRBV7-9 to TRBJ1-6; TRBD1 matches 9 bases. Germline CDR1 SEHNR, CDR2 FQNEAQ (reference sequence). The CDR3 has 14 amino acids. Trimming at V came to 5 bases and at J to 9 bases, leaving 5 bases not matched to a gene. CDR3 nucleotide sequence: TGTGCCAGCAGCGACGGACAGGGGAGTTCACCCCTCCACTTT. This encodes CASSDGQGSSPLHF.

The chain carries TRBV6-5 and TRBJ1-2; D ambiguous. Germline CDR1 and CDR2: MNHEY and SVGAGI. Deletions cut 7 bases from V and 7 bases from J, with 19 bases between. The CDR3 is made up of 14 amino acids. This CDR3 is CASTREAGFSGYTF. For the CDR3, the DNA is TGTGCCAGCACTCGAGAGGCGGGGTTTAGTGGCTACACCTTC.

This chain joins TRBV7-9 and TRBJ1-1; no clear D gene. Trimming shortened V by 1 base and J by 1 base, and 7 bases separated the two germline ends. The CDR3 contains 14 residues. Germline V gene sequence: CDR1 SEHNR, CDR2 FQNEAQ (reference sequence). This chain's CDR3 is CASSLVLGNTEAFF. CDR3 bases: TGTGCCAGCAGCTTAGTCCTGGGGAACACTGAAGCTTTCTTT.

V usage is TRBV5-1 and J usage is TRBJ2-1; 8 nucleotides align to TRBD2. V dropped 2 bases and J dropped 3; count of bases not matched to a gene: 4. The CDR3 contains 15 residues. Germline CDR1 reads SGHRS; CDR2 reads YFSETQ. The CDR3 loop reads CASSLLADFYNEQFF. Here the CDR3 DNA reads TGCGCCAGCAGCTTACTAGCGGACTTCTACAATGAGCAGTTCTTC.